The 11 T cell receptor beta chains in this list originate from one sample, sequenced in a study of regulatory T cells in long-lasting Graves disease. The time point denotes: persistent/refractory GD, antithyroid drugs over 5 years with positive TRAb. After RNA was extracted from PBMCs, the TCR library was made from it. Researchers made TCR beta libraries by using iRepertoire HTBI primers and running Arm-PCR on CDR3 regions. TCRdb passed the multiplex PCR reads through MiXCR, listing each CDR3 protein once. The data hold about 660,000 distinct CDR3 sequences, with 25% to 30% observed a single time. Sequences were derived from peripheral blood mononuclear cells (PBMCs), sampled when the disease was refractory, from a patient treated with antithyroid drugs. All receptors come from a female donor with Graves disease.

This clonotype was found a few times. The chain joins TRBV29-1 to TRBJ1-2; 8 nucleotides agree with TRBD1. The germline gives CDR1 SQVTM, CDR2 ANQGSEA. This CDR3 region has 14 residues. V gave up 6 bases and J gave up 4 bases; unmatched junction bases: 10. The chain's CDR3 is CSVVWTGSFYGYTF. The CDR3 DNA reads TGCAGCGTCGTGTGGACAGGGTCCTTCTATGGCTACACCTTC.

This CDR3 reads CASSLVSGDKVSNQPQHF. The DNA of the CDR3 is TGTGCCAGCAGCTTAGTTTCCGGGGACAAAGTAAGCAATCAGCCCCAGCATTTT. The V and J genes are TRBV7-9 and TRBJ1-5; TRBD1 might be the D (6 bases). The germline CDR1 and CDR2 sequences are SEHNR and FQNEAQ (reference sequence). Trimming removed 1 base at V and 1 base at J, with 17 bases between. The CDR3 runs 18 residues.

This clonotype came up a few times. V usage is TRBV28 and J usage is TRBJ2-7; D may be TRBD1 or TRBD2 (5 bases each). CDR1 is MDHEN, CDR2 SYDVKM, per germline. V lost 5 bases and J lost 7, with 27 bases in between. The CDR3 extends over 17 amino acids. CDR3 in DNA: TGTGCCAGCAGTCCTCCCGACCCCGGGACCTCACCCGGGGAGCAGTACTTC. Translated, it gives CASSPPDPGTSPGEQYF.

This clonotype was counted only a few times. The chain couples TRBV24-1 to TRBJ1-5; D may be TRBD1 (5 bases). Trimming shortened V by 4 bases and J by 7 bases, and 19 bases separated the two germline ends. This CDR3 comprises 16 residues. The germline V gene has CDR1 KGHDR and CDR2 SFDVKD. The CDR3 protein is CATSEAAGTLGQPQHF. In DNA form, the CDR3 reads TGTGCCACCAGTGAGGCTGCCGGGACCTTGGGGCAGCCCCAGCATTTT.

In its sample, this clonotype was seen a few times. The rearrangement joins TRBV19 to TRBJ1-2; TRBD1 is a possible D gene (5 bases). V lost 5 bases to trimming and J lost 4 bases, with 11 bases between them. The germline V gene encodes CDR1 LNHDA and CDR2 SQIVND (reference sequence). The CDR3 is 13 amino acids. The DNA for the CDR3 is TGTGCCAGTAGTCCGGACATCGCCTATGGCTACACCTTC. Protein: CASSPDIAYGYTF.

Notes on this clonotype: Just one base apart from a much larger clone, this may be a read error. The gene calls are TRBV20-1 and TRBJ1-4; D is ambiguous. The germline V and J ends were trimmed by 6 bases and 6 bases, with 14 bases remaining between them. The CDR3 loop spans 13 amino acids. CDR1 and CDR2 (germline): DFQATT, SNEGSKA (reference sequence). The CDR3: CSANRTSDEKLFF. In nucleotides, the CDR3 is TGCAGTGCGAACAGAACAAGCGATGAAAAACTGTTTTTT.

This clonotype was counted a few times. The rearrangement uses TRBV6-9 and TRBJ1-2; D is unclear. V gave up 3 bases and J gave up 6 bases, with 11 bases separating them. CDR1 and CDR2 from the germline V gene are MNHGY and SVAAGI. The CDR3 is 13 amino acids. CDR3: CASSYEGGDGYTF. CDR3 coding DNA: TGTGCCAGCAGTTACGAGGGTGGGGATGGCTACACCTTC.

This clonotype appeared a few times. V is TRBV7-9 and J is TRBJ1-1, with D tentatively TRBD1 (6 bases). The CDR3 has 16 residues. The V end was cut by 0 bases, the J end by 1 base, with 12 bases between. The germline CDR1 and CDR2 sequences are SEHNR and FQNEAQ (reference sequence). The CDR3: CASSLAVRGRNTEAFF. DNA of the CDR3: TGTGCCAGCAGCTTAGCTGTCCGGGGGCGGAACACTGAAGCTTTCTTT.

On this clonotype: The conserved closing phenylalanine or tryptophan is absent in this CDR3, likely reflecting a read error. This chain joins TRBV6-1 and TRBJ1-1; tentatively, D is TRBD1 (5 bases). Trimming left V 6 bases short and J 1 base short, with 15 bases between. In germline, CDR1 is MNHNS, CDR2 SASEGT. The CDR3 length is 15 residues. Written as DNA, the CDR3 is TGTGCCAGCAGACGCCGGGACGGACAGAACACTGAAGCTTTCCTT. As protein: CASRRRDGQNTEAFL.

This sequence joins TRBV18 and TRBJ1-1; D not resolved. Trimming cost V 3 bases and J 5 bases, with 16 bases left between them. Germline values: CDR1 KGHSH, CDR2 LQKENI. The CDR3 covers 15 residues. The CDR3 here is CASSPDVWKVTEAFF. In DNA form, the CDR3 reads TGTGCCAGCTCACCCGACGTTTGGAAGGTGACTGAAGCTTTCTTT.

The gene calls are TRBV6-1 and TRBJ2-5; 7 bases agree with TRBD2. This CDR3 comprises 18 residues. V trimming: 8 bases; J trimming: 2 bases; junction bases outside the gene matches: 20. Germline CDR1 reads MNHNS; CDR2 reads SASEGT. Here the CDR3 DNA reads TGTGCCAGCTCACCACCAAAGGGGCCCGGGACTACACAAGAGACCCAGTACTTC. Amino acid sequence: CASSPPKGPGTTQETQYF.